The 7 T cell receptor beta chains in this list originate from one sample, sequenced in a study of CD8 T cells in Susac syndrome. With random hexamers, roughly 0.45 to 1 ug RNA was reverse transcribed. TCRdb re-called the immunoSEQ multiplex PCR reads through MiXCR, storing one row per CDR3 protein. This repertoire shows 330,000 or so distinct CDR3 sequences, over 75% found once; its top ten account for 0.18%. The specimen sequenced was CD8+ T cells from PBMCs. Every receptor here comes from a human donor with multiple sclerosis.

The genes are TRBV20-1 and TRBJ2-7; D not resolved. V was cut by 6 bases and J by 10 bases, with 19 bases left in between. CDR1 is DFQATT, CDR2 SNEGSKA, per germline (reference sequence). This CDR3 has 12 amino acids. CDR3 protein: CSANSPISVQYF. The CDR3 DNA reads TGCAGTGCCAATTCCCCGATCTCCGTTCAGTACTTC.

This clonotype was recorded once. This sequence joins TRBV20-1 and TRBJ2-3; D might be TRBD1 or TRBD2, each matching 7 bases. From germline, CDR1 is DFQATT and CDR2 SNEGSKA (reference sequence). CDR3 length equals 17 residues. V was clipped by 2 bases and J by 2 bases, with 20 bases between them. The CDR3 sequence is CSARLRTGWDYTDTQYF. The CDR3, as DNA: TGCAGTGCTAGACTCAGGACAGGTTGGGACTACACAGATACGCAGTATTTT.

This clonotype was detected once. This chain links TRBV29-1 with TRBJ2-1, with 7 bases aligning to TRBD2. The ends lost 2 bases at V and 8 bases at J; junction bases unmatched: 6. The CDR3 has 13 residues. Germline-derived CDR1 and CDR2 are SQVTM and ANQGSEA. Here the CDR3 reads CSVEFREEDEQFF. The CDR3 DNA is TGCAGCGTTGAATTTCGGGAGGAGGATGAGCAGTTCTTC.

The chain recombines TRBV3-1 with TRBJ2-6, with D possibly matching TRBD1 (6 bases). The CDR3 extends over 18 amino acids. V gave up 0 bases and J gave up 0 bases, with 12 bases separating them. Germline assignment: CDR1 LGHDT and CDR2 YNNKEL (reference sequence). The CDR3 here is CASSQEGGPFSGANVLTF. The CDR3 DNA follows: TGTGCCAGCAGCCAAGAAGGGGGACCCTTCTCTGGGGCCAACGTCCTGACTTTC.

The CDR3 spells CASSVGGTVGGEQFF. The CDR3 DNA is TGTGCCAGCAGCGTAGGGGGCACAGTTGGTGGTGAGCAGTTCTTC. This chain joins TRBV9 and TRBJ2-1, with D maybe TRBD1 (5 bases). Germline CDR1 is SGDLS and CDR2 is YYNGEE. The CDR3 runs 15 residues. Trimming left V 0 bases short and J 9 bases short, with 16 bases between.

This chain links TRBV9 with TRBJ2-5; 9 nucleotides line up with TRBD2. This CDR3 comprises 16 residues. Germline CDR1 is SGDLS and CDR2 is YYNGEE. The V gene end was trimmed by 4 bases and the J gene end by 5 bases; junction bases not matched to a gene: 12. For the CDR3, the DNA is TGTGCCAGCAGCCCTTTTAAACTAGCGGGTGGGGAGACCCAGTACTTC. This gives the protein CASSPFKLAGGETQYF.

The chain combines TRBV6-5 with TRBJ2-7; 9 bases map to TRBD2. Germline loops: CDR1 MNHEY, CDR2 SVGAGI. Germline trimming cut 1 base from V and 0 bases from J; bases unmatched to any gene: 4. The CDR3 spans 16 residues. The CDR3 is CASSYWGSGSSYEQYF. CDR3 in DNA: TGTGCCAGCAGTTACTGGGGTAGCGGGAGCTCCTACGAGCAGTACTTC.